This passage covers 30 T cell receptor beta chains from one sample sequenced in a study of T cell responses to AZD1222 COVID-19 vaccine. The method was immunoSEQ multiplex PCR; TCRdb's version includes in-frame clones alone and lacks a portion of them. Of more than 80,000 clones in the sample, 88% were seen once. The sample in question was peripheral blood, obtained on day 0 of MenACWY control vaccination. The receptor source for this set is an adult in good health.

The V and J genes are TRBV4-2 and TRBJ1-6; D is unclear. Trimming pared 4 bases from V and 5 bases from J, leaving 12 bases between. Germline V gives CDR1 LGHNA, CDR2 YNFKEQ. The CDR3 loop spans 15 amino acids. In DNA form, the CDR3 reads TGTGCCAGCAGCCGGGGAGGGCAGAATAATTCACCCCTCCACTTT. Its protein is CASSRGGQNNSPLHF.

The chain is built from TRBV5-1 and TRBJ1-1; 8 bases fit TRBD1. V shed 3 bases, J shed 0 bases, and the junction held 13 bases outside the gene matches. Germline V lookup: CDR1 SGHRS, CDR2 YFSETQ. The CDR3 is made up of 18 amino acids. CDR3 amino acids: CASSSSARGLQMNTEAFF. The CDR3 DNA is TGCGCCAGCAGCTCCTCGGCCAGGGGGCTACAGATGAACACTGAAGCTTTCTTT.

The V call is TRBV6-6, the J call TRBJ1-2, with D perhaps TRBD1 (6 bases). The CDR3 is 12 amino acids. CDR1 MNHNY and CDR2 SVGAGI come from the germline V gene (reference sequence). V lost 7 bases and J lost 6, with 12 bases in between. The CDR3 region has the DNA TGTGCCAGCACCCCGGGGGGCAATGGCTACACCTTC. Its protein is CASTPGGNGYTF.

The V and J genes are TRBV6-6 and TRBJ1-4, with 9 bases that match TRBD1. The CDR3 sequence is 15 residues long. Trimming removed 5 bases from V and 7 bases from J; junction bases left unmatched: 8. Germline assignment: CDR1 MNHNY and CDR2 SVGAGI (reference sequence). The DNA of the CDR3 is TGTGCCAGCAGTCCCACCGGGACAGGGAGTGAAAAACTGTTTTTT. Translating gives CASSPTGTGSEKLFF.

This clone turned up a few times. This sequence joins TRBV6-6 and TRBJ2-3; a possible D gene is TRBD2 (5 bases). The CDR3 runs to 12 residues. Germline V lookup: CDR1 MNHNY, CDR2 SVGAGI (reference sequence). The ends were cut back, 6 bases at V and 6 bases at J, with 10 bases in the middle. CDR3 nucleotide sequence: TGTGCCAGCAGGCCCCGAGGGGATACGCAGTATTTT. It translates to CASRPRGDTQYF.

This clone was found once. The chain uses TRBV14 and TRBJ2-3, with 8 bases aligning to TRBD2. The CDR3 is 17 residues long. After removal of 4 bases from V and 4 bases from J, the junction contained 13 bases not matched to a gene. Per the germline V gene, CDR1 is SGHDN and CDR2 is FVKESK. The CDR3 sequence is CASSPRIAGIGADTQYF. CDR3 bases: TGTGCCAGCAGCCCCCGCATAGCGGGGATTGGGGCAGATACGCAGTATTTT.

This clone was recorded a few times. This chain uses TRBV5-1 with TRBJ2-1; 9 bases agree with TRBD1. Germline V CDR1 and CDR2: SGHRS, YFSETQ. The CDR3 length is 14 residues. V shed 5 bases, J shed 12 bases, and the junction held 12 bases outside the gene matches. CDR3 DNA sequence: TGCGCCAGCAGTACCGGGACAGGGATTTCTCGGCAGTTCTTC. Translation gives CASSTGTGISRQFF.

The V and J genes are TRBV5-1 and TRBJ1-4, with D unresolved. Germline assignment: CDR1 SGHRS and CDR2 YFSETQ. V was trimmed by 4 bases and J by 8 bases, leaving 15 bases between them. CDR3 length: 14 residues. The CDR3 here is CASSPTLRAEKLFF. The CDR3 nucleotides are TGCGCCAGCAGCCCAACCCTGAGGGCGGAAAAACTGTTTTTT.

This chain links TRBV30 with TRBJ1-1, with a weak D call TRBD1 (6 bases). This CDR3 region has 13 residues. V gave up 5 bases and J gave up 4 bases, with 14 bases separating them. Germline CDR1 and CDR2: GTSNPN and SVGIG (reference sequence). CDR3 sequence reads: CAWSRGVGTEAFF. The CDR3 DNA is TGTGCCTGGTCTAGGGGGGTTGGCACTGAAGCTTTCTTT.

This chain links TRBV4-2 with TRBJ1-3; 7 positions agree with TRBD1. Germline CDR1 LGHNA, CDR2 YNFKEQ. The CDR3 runs 14 residues. Germline trimming cut 2 bases from V and 4 bases from J; bases unmatched to any gene: 2. The CDR3 region has the DNA TGTGCCAGCAGCCAACCGGGACAGGGAAACACCATATATTTT. As protein: CASSQPGQGNTIYF.

The chain uses TRBV5-1 and TRBJ1-5, with D tentatively TRBD1 (5 bases). Germline V gene sequence: CDR1 SGHRS, CDR2 YFSETQ. Deletions cut 0 bases from V and 0 bases from J, with 10 bases between. This CDR3 has 16 residues. CDR3 sequence: CASSLDPTDSNQPQHF. For the CDR3, the DNA is TGCGCCAGCAGCTTGGATCCGACAGATAGCAATCAGCCCCAGCATTTT. Full variable domain (remainder filled in from reference TRBV5-1 and TRBJ1-5): KAGVTQTPRYLIKTRGQQVTLSCSPISGHRSVSWYQQTPGQGLQFLFEYFSETQRNKGNFPGRFSGRQFSNSRSEMNVSTLELGDSALYLCASSLDPTDSNQPQHFGDGTRLSIL.

The chain combines TRBV11-2 with TRBJ2-1; D may be TRBD1 (7 bases). Germline CDR1 and CDR2: SGHAT and FQNNGV. The CDR3 has 15 residues. The V and J ends lost 0 bases and 4 bases respectively, with 10 bases between them. The CDR3 protein is CASSLDPGGYNEQFF. CDR3 DNA sequence: TGTGCCAGCAGCTTAGATCCAGGGGGGTACAATGAGCAGTTCTTC.

This rearrangement joins TRBV6-5 to TRBJ1-2, with D uncertain. The CDR3 totals 12 residues. CDR1 MNHEY and CDR2 SVGAGI come from the germline V gene. The V end lost 6 bases, the J end lost 4 bases, and 9 bases lay between the germline ends. CDR3 sequence (DNA): TGTGCCAGCAGAGACGGGCGCTATGGCTACACCTTC. Translating it yields CASRDGRYGYTF.

The rearrangement joins TRBV6-1 to TRBJ1-1; D is unclear. The germline gives CDR1 MNHNS, CDR2 SASEGT. The CDR3 contains 14 residues. V was pared by 1 base and J by 3 bases, with 9 bases between. CDR3: CASSEERRYTEAFF. The CDR3 DNA reads as TGTGCCAGCAGTGAAGAGAGGAGATACACTGAAGCTTTCTTT.

The CDR3 here is CASSPRDQNTGELFF. DNA of the CDR3: TGTGCCAGCAGTCCCCGGGATCAGAACACCGGGGAGCTGTTTTTT. This chain connects TRBV28 to TRBJ2-2, with a tentative D call TRBD2 (5 bases). V lost 5 bases and J 1 base, leaving 11 bases between the germline ends. The CDR3 sequence is 15 residues long. CDR1 is MDHEN and CDR2 is SYDVKM in the germline V gene.

The gene calls are TRBV6-1 and TRBJ1-1; D is perhaps TRBD1 (6 bases). This CDR3 comprises 16 residues. Germline CDR1 is MNHNS and CDR2 is SASEGT. V was trimmed by 2 bases and J by 0 bases, leaving 13 bases between them. In DNA, the CDR3 is TGTGCCAGCAGTGAAATTCAGGGGACTCTGAACACTGAAGCTTTCTTT. The encoded protein is CASSEIQGTLNTEAFF.

The chain is built from TRBV6-4 and TRBJ1-1; D uncertain. V shed 6 bases and J shed 7 bases, with 18 bases lying between them. The CDR3 has 14 amino acids. Germline V gene sequence: CDR1 MRHNA, CDR2 SNTAGT. CDR3 protein: CASRGRVGSGEAFF. The CDR3 DNA is TGTGCCAGCAGGGGAAGGGTCGGGAGTGGTGAAGCTTTCTTT.

The chain carries TRBV30 and TRBJ1-2; D is possibly TRBD1 (5 bases). The length of the CDR3 is 13 residues. V lost 4 bases and J lost 2, with 11 bases in between. Germline CDR1 and CDR2: GTSNPN and SVGIG (reference sequence). CDR3 nucleotide sequence: TGTGCCTGGACCGGGGGGAGGAACTATGGCTACACCTTC. It encodes CAWTGGRNYGYTF.

The rearrangement joins TRBV30 to TRBJ1-5; no definite D call. The CDR3 is 14 residues long. Trimming stripped 0 bases from V and 3 bases from J, with 9 bases between. Germline V gives CDR1 GTSNPN, CDR2 SVGIG (reference sequence). The CDR3 nucleotides read TGTGCCTGGAGTGTAGGAAAGGACAATCAGCCCCAGCATTTT. Protein product: CAWSVGKDNQPQHF.

The chain couples TRBV5-4 to TRBJ2-1; a weak D match, TRBD2 (7 bases). There are 15 residues in the CDR3. The germline gives CDR1 SGHNT, CDR2 YYREEE (reference sequence). V was cut by 5 bases and J by 5 bases, with 17 bases left in between. The CDR3 protein is CASRTKAGANNEQFF. Here the CDR3 DNA reads TGTGCCAGCAGAACAAAGGCGGGGGCCAACAATGAGCAGTTCTTC.

The chain recombines TRBV19 with TRBJ1-1; D is possibly TRBD1 (6 bases). The CDR3 totals 15 residues. Trimming cost V 7 bases and J 2 bases, with 17 bases left between them. The germline CDR1 and CDR2 sequences are LNHDA and SQIVND (reference sequence). Written as DNA, the CDR3 is TGTGCCAGTACCCACGGCGGGACACACAACACTGAAGCTTTCTTT. It is translated as CASTHGGTHNTEAFF.

This clone was found a few times. The rearrangement joins TRBV28 to TRBJ1-5, with 11 bases identical to TRBD1. The ends lost 2 bases at V and 5 bases at J; junction bases unmatched: 2. The length of the CDR3 is 15 residues. Germline values: CDR1 MDHEN, CDR2 SYDVKM. The CDR3 DNA reads as TGTGCCAGCAGTTTAGGACAGGGGGCTTATCAGCCCCAGCATTTT. It encodes CASSLGQGAYQPQHF.

The CDR3 DNA sequence: TGTGCCAGCAGCCCGGACGGAGACGGGAATCAGCCCCAGCATTTT. It translates to CASSPDGDGNQPQHF. The V and J genes are TRBV11-2 and TRBJ1-5; D gene uncertain. The CDR3 covers 15 residues. In germline, CDR1 is SGHAT, CDR2 FQNNGV. Trimming pared 5 bases from V and 4 bases from J, leaving 15 bases between.

The chain links TRBV6-5 to TRBJ2-2, with D possibly matching TRBD2 (6 bases). V gave up 6 bases and J gave up 5 bases, with 16 bases separating them. The length of the CDR3 is 15 residues. Per germline, CDR1 MNHEY and CDR2 SVGAGI. This CDR3 is CASRSSGVGTGELFF. DNA of the CDR3: TGTGCCAGCAGATCCTCGGGGGTGGGGACCGGGGAGCTGTTTTTT.

V is TRBV28 and J is TRBJ1-5, with unresolved D. CDR1 and CDR2 from the germline V gene are MDHEN and SYDVKM. The CDR3 has 14 amino acids. Trimming left V 7 bases short and J 2 bases short, with 12 bases between. In nucleotides, the CDR3 is TGTGCCAGCAATACGGGGTGGGGCAATCAGCCCCAGCATTTT. Translating gives CASNTGWGNQPQHF.

The V and J genes are TRBV3-1 (or the pseudogene TRBV3-2) and TRBJ2-5, with D uncertain. Trimming stripped 3 bases from V and 2 bases from J, with 13 bases between. The CDR3 has 15 residues. The germline gives CDR1 LGHDT, CDR2 YNNKEL (reference sequence). For the CDR3, the DNA is TGTGCCAGCAGCCAGGGCAACGTGAATCAAGAGACCCAGTACTTC. It yields the protein CASSQGNVNQETQYF.

This clone was seen once. One end of the junction is discordant with germline, which a read error may explain. The chain employs TRBV2 and TRBJ1-6; a weak D match, TRBD1 (5 bases). Per germline, CDR1 SNHLY and CDR2 FYNNEI. CDR3 length: 15 residues. This chain's CDR3 is CASSEVTVINSPLHF. The CDR3 nucleotides read TGTGCCAGCAGCGAAGTGACAGTGATTAATTCACCCCTCCACTTT.

This chain connects TRBV25-1 to TRBJ1-2; unclear D gene. V was pared by 4 bases and J by 4 bases, with 4 bases between. CDR3 length: 11 amino acids. Germline loops: CDR1 MGHDK, CDR2 SYGVNS. The CDR3: CASSGFYGYTF. In DNA, the CDR3 is TGTGCCAGCAGTGGTTTCTATGGCTACACCTTC.

This chain uses TRBV28 with TRBJ2-4; D tentatively reads TRBD1 or TRBD2 (5 bases each). V gave up 7 bases and J gave up 8 bases, with 21 bases separating them. The germline CDR1 and CDR2 sequences are MDHEN and SYDVKM. The CDR3 spans 15 residues. The CDR3 is CASTPSRQGVHIQYF. As DNA, the CDR3 is TGTGCCAGCACCCCATCGCGGCAGGGAGTCCACATTCAGTACTTC.

The rearrangement links TRBV27 to TRBJ1-1; the D is unclear. V gave up 0 bases and J gave up 5 bases, with 13 bases separating them. Germline V gene sequence: CDR1 MNHEY, CDR2 SMNVEV (reference sequence). The CDR3 length is 15 residues. The CDR3 loop is CASSLSHLGETEAFF. The CDR3 DNA follows: TGTGCCAGCAGTTTATCCCACCTGGGCGAGACTGAAGCTTTCTTT.